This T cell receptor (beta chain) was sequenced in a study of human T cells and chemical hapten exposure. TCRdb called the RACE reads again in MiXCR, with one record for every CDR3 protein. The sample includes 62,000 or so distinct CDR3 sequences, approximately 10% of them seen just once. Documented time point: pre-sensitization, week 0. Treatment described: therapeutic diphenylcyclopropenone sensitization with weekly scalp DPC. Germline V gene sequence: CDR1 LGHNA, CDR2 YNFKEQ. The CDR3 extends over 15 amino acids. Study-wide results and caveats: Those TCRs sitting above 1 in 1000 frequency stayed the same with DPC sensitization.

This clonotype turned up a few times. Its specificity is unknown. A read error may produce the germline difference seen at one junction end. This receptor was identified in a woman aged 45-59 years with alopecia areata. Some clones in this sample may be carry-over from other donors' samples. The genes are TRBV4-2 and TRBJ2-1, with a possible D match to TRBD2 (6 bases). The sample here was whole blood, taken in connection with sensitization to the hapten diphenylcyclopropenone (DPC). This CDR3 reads CASSQAGWSYNEQFF. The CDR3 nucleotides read TGTGCCAGTAGCCAGGCGGGGTGGTCCTACAATGAGCAGTTCTTC.